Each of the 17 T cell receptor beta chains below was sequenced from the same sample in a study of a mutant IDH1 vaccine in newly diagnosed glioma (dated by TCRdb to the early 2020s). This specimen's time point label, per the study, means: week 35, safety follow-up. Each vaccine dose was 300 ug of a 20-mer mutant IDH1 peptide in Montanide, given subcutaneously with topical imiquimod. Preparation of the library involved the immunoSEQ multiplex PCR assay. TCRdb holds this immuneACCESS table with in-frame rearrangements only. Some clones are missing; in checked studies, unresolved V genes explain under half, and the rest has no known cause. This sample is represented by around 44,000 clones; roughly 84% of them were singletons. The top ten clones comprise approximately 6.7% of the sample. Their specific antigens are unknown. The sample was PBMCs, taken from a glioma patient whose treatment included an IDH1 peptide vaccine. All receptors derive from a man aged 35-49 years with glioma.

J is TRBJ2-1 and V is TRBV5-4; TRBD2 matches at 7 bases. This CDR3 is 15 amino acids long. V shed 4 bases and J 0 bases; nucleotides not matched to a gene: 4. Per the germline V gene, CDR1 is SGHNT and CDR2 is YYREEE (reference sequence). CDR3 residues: CASSPGGTSYNEQFF. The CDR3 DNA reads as TGTGCCAGCAGCCCGGGGGGAACCTCCTACAATGAGCAGTTCTTC.

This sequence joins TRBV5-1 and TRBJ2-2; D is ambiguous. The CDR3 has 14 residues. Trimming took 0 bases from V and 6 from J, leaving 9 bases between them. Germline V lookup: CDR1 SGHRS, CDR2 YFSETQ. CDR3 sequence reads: CASSLDVAAGELFF. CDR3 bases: TGCGCCAGCAGCTTGGACGTAGCCGCCGGGGAGCTGTTTTTT.

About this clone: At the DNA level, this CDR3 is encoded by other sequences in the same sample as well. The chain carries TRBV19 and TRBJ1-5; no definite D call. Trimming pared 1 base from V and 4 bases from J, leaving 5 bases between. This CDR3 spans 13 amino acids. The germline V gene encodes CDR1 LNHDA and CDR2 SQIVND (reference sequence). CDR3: CASSIGRNQPQHF. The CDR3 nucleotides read TGTGCCAGTAGTATAGGGAGGAATCAGCCCCAGCATTTT.

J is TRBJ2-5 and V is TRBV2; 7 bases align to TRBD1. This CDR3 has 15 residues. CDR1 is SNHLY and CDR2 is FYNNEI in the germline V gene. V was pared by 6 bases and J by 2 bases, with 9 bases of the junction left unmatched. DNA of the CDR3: TGTGCCAGCAGCGCAGGGACAGCGATTCAAGAGACCCAGTACTTC. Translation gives CASSAGTAIQETQYF.

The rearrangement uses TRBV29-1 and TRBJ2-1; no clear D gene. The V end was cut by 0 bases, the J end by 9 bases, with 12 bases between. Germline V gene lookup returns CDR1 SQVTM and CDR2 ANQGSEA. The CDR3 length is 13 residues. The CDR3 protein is CSVEDGQFSEQFF. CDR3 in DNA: TGCAGCGTTGAAGATGGGCAGTTCTCTGAGCAGTTCTTC.

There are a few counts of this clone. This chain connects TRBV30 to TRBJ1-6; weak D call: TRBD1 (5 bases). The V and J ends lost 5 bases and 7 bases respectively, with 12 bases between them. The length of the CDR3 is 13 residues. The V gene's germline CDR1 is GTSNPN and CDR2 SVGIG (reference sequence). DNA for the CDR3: TGTGCCTGGGGGGACCTCGGCAATTCACCCCTCCACTTT. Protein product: CAWGDLGNSPLHF.

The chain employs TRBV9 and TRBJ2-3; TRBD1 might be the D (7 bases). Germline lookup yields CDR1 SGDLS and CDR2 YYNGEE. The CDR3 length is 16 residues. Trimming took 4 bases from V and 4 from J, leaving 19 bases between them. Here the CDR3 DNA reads TGTGCCAGCAGCACCGACCCCAGGGGGAGGCCAGATACGCAGTATTTT. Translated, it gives CASSTDPRGRPDTQYF.

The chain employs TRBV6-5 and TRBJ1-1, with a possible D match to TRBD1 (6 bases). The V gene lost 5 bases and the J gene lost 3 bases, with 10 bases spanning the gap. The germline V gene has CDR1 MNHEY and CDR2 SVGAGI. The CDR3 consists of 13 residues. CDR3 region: CASSTGQHTEAFF. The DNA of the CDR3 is TGTGCCAGCAGTACCGGACAGCACACTGAAGCTTTCTTT.

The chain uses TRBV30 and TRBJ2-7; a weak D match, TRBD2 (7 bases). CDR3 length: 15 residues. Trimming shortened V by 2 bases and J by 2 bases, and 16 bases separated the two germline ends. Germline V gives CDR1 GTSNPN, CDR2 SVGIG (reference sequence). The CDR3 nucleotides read TGTGCCTGGAGTACGGGGGGCACGGTGGCCTACGAGCAGTACTTC. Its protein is CAWSTGGTVAYEQYF.

The CDR3 sequence: CASSYAENTGELFF. The CDR3 DNA reads TGTGCCAGCAGCTACGCAGAGAACACCGGGGAGCTGTTTTTT. The chain links TRBV7-7 to TRBJ2-2; the D is unclear. Germline V gene lookup returns CDR1 SSHAT and CDR2 FNYEAQ (reference sequence). Trimming removed 4 bases at V and 1 base at J, with 7 bases between. This CDR3 has 14 residues. Complete variable domain (other parts from reference TRBV7-7 and TRBJ2-2): GAGVSQSPRYKVTKRGQDVTLRCDPISSHATLYWYQQALGQGPEFLTYFNYEAQPDKSGLPSDRFSAERPEGSISTLTIQRTEQRDSAMYRCASSYAENTGELFFGEGSRLTVL.

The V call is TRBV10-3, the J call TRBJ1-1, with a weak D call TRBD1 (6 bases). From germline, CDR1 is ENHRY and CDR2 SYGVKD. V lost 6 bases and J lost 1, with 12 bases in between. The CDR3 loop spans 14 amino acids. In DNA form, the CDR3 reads TGTGCCATCAGAACCGGGACATCGAACACTGAAGCTTTCTTT. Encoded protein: CAIRTGTSNTEAFF.

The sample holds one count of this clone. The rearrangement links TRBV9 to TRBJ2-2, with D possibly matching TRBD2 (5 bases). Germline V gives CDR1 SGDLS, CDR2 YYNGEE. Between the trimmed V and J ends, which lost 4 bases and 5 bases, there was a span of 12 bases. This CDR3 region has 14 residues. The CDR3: CASSTRTGTGELFF. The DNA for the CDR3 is TGTGCCAGCAGCACCAGGACGGGAACCGGGGAGCTGTTTTTT.

The CDR3 loop is CASSYFGDTGRTEAFF. In DNA, the CDR3 is TGTGCCAGCAGTTATTTCGGGGATACCGGAAGGACTGAAGCTTTCTTT. The gene calls are TRBV6-5 and TRBJ1-1; D gene ambiguous. Per the germline V gene, CDR1 is MNHEY and CDR2 is SVGAGI. Trimming cost V 3 bases and J 5 bases, with 19 bases left between them. This CDR3 is 16 amino acids long.

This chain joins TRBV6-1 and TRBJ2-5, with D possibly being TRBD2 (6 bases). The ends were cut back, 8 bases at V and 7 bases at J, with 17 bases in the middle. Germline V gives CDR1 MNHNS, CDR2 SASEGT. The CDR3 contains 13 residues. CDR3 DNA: TGTGCCAGCTTAGCCGGGGACTCCAGGACCCAGTACTTC. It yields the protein CASLAGDSRTQYF.

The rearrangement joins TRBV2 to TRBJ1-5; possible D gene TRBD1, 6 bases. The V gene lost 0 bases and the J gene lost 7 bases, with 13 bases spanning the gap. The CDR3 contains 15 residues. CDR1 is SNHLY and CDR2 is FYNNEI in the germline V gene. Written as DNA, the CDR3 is TGTGCCAGCAGTGAAGCAGGGGGTTTCAGGCAGCCCCAGCATTTT. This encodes CASSEAGGFRQPQHF.

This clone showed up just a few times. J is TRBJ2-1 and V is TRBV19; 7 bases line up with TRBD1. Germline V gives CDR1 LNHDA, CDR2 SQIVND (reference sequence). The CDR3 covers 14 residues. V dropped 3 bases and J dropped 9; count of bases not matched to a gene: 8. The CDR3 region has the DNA TGTGCCAGTAGTATCAGGACAGGCATAGGTGAGCAGTTCTTC. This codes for CASSIRTGIGEQFF.

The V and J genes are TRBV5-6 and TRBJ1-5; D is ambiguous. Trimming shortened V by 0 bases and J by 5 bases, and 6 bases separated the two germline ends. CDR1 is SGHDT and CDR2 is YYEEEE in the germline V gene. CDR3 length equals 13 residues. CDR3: CASSLGPHQPQHF. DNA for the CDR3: TGTGCCAGCAGCTTGGGACCCCATCAGCCCCAGCATTTT.